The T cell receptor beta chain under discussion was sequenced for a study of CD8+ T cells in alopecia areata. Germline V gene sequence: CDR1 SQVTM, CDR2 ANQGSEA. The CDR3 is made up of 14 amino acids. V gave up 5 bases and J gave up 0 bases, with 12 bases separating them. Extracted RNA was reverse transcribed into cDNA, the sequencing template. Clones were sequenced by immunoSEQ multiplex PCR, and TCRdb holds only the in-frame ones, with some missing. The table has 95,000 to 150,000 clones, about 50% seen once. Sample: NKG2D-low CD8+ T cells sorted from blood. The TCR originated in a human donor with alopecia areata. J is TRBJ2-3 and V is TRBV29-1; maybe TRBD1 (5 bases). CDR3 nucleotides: TGCAGCGTTTTGGGGCTACCTAGCACAGATACGCAGTATTTT. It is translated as CSVLGLPSTDTQYF.